A single TCR beta chain is shown here with its context. Antigen unknown. This sample is part of a study of OX40 agonist ivuxolimab in advanced cancers. Turning to the study itself: Enrollees could have had prior anti-PD-1, anti-PD-L1 or anti-CTLA-4 therapy, which about 40% had received. Three patients responded partially, comprising one with hepatocellular carcinoma and two with cutaneous melanoma.

The method was immunoSEQ multiplex PCR; TCRdb's version includes in-frame clones alone and lacks a portion of them. The table includes about 53,000 clones, approximately 86% detected once. With 0 bases clipped from V and 1 base from J, the junction kept 9 bases outside the gene matches. There are 18 residues in the CDR3. Germline V lookup: CDR1 SEHNR, CDR2 FQNEAQ (reference sequence). Overall study findings and caveats: Certain nonresponding patients likewise had low normalized T-cell clonal expansion.

The receptor was derived from an adult with an advanced solid tumor such as melanoma, head and neck, liver or kidney cancer. The starting material was CD4+ or CD8+ T cells sorted from blood, obtained in a trial of the OX40 agonist ivuxolimab. The rearrangement links TRBV7-9 to TRBJ2-5, with TRBD2 matching 9 bases. CDR3 region: CASSLALGLAGTQETQYF. CDR3 DNA: TGTGCCAGCAGCTTAGCGCTTGGGCTAGCGGGAACCCAAGAGACCCAGTACTTC.